This T cell receptor (beta chain) was captured in a study of cytomegalovirus exposure and HLA in healthy donors. The CDR3 consists of 18 residues. The V and J ends lost 1 base and 4 bases respectively, with 19 bases between them. Germline-derived CDR1 and CDR2 are KGHSH and LQKENI. Sequencing was performed with immunoSEQ multiplex PCR; in TCRdb, only in-frame clones are kept and a portion is missing. The sample includes 60,000 to 90,000 clones, around 95% of them seen just once. This chain connects TRBV18 to TRBJ1-4; D not resolved. The origin of this receptor is a woman younger than 30 in good health and CMV-seronegative. The specimen sequenced was PBMCs. The CDR3 DNA is TGTGCCAGCTCACCACGACTCCCAATAGATACCATTAATGAAAAACTGTTTTTT. Amino acids: CASSPRLPIDTINEKLFF.